This T cell receptor beta chain was found in a study of T cells in localized non-small cell lung cancer. General study results and limits: Heterogeneity remains possible because sequencing was limited to only one tumor region.

As to this clone: As yet, its antigen is unknown.

Clones were read by immunoSEQ multiplex PCR, and TCRdb kept only the in-frame ones, dropping some. This repertoire shows some 10,000 clones, roughly 85% found once; its top ten account for over 6.5%. This CDR3 has 14 amino acids. From germline, CDR1 is MDHEN and CDR2 SYDVKM. J gave up 5 bases and V 5 bases, and 6 bases lay outside the gene matches. This receptor was obtained from a male donor aged 60 or older with stage III lung adenocarcinoma. The chain employs TRBV28 and TRBJ1-3; 7 nucleotides align to TRBD1. The source was peripheral blood, collected before any cancer treatment. CDR3 in amino acids: CASSPGTVRNTIYF. CDR3 in DNA: TGTGCCAGCAGTCCCGGGACAGTGAGAAACACCATATATTTT.